This T cell receptor (beta chain) was captured by sequencing in a study of patients and donors after allogeneic stem cell transplantation. In this sample, this clonotype turned up a few times. TCRdb used MiXCR to reprocess the RT-PCR reads, holding one entry per CDR3 protein. The sample has 800,000 to 1,000,000 distinct CDR3 sequences, over 15% seen once. Trimming took 1 base from V and 4 from J; bases not matched to a gene: 7. Germline V gives CDR1 LGHNA, CDR2 YNFKEQ. This CDR3 comprises 16 residues. Sequences were obtained from blood, either unsorted or a sorted T cell fraction (not recorded which). The source of this sequence is a human donor who was either an allogeneic HSCT recipient or a stem cell or donor lymphocyte infusion donor (not recorded which). It is not recorded whose cells these are; they may come from a transplant donor. This rearrangement joins TRBV4-2 to TRBJ2-3; 8 bases are shared with TRBD2. The CDR3 coding sequence is TGTGCCAGCAGCCAAGGTAGCGGGATTCGGTCAGATACGCAGTATTTT. Its translation is CASSQGSGIRSDTQYF.